This entry is about one TCR beta chain. No antigen is known for it. The data were obtained in a study of shared clonotypes between healthy human individuals. General observations from the study: Non-shared clonotypes were found to have lower generation probabilities than the clonotypes that were shared by all four of the sorted-subset donors. Sequencing depth was a factor that was expected to affect clonotype sharing among donors.

V gave up 8 bases and J gave up 0 bases, with 12 bases separating them. The CDR3 is made up of 14 amino acids. Germline CDR1 is SGDLS and CDR2 is YYNGEE. Naive CD8 cells were CD45RO-negative, positively selected for CCR7, excluding terminally differentiated effector memory CD45RA+ cells. Sequencing was performed with immunoSEQ multiplex PCR; in TCRdb, only in-frame clones are kept and a portion is missing. The table shows fewer than 1 million clones, with 90% to 97% occurring only once. The chain employs TRBV9 and TRBJ2-1; D may be TRBD1 or TRBD2 (5 bases each). The sample consisted of naive CD8+ T cells sorted from blood. The source is a man aged 30-40 years in good health. CDR3 region: CASGTPSSYNEQFF. The CDR3 region has the DNA TGTGCCAGTGGGACGCCGAGCTCCTACAATGAGCAGTTCTTC.